The rows below give T cell receptor beta chains drawn from one sample of a study of patients and donors after allogeneic stem cell transplantation. TCRdb re-analysed the RT-PCR reads in MiXCR, keeping a single row per CDR3 protein. The sample includes 7,500 or so distinct CDR3 sequences, about 9.9% of them seen just once. Sequenced sample: blood, either unsorted or a sorted T cell fraction (not recorded which). Source of these receptors: a human donor who was either an allogeneic HSCT recipient or a stem cell or donor lymphocyte infusion donor (not recorded which). It is not recorded whose cells these are; they may come from a transplant donor. The CDR3 runs from the conserved cysteine through the conserved F or W. Each record gives: D gene, CDR3 length, J gene, clone size, V gene, CDR3 protein, CDR3 DNA. A D gene is named only where the DNA matches it firmly. Clone size appears in some rows only: once, few, many, or a class for an expanded clone.

NA	16	TRBJ1-1	few	TRBV20-1	CSAPEGRGYSDTEAFF	TGCAGTGCTCCAGAGGGTAGGGGGTATTCGGACACTGAAGCTTTCTTT
NA	15	TRBJ2-6	medium-sized	TRBV7-2	CASSFTFSGANVLTF	TGTGCCAGCAGCTTCACTTTCTCTGGGGCCAACGTCCTGACTTTC
NA	14	TRBJ2-1	few	TRBV6-2/TRBV6-3	CAINRDFSYNEQFF	TGTGCCATAAACAGGGACTTCTCCTACAATGAGCAGTTCTTC
NA	13	TRBJ2-1	NA	TRBV4-2	CASSQDTGNEQFF	TGTGCCAGCAGCCAAGATACGGGGAATGAGCAGTTCTTC
NA	13	TRBJ1-1	NA	TRBV2	CASSWQTNTEAFF	TGTGCCAGCAGCTGGCAGACGAACACTGAAGCTTTCTTT
TRBD1	15	TRBJ1-3	many	TRBV19	CASTYPAEGGYTIYF	TGTGCCAGTACCTACCCGGCTGAAGGGGGCTACACCATATATTTT
NA	16	TRBJ2-2	many	TRBV7-2	CASSSEGTPRGGELFF	TGTGCCAGCAGCTCCGAAGGGACCCCGAGGGGCGGGGAGCTGTTTTTT
NA	13	TRBJ2-2	few	TRBV4-3	CASSQENTGELFF	TGCGCCAGCAGCCAGGAGAACACCGGGGAGCTGTTTTTT
TRBD2	15	TRBJ2-5	few	TRBV5-1	CASSTGLAGQETQYF	TGCGCCAGCAGCACCGGACTAGCGGGACAAGAGACCCAGTACTTC
TRBD1	12	TRBJ1-1	many	TRBV3-1	CASSLRTGEAFF	TGTGCCAGCAGCCTGCGGACAGGAGAAGCTTTCTTT
NA	15	TRBJ1-5	many	TRBV12-3/TRBV12-4	CASSLRREGNQPQHF	TGTGCCAGCAGTTTAAGGCGGGAGGGGAATCAGCCCCAGCATTTT
NA	12	TRBJ1-5	many	TRBV12-3/TRBV12-4	CASRLSNQPQHF	TGTGCCAGCAGGCTCAGCAATCAGCCCCAGCATTTT
TRBD2	13	TRBJ2-7	many	TRBV10-3	CAIRKGLAYEQYF	TGTGCCATCAGGAAGGGACTAGCCTACGAGCAGTACTTC
TRBD2	14	TRBJ2-5	NA	TRBV7-6	CASSPAGGQKTQYF	TGTGCCAGCAGCCCCGCGGGGGGGCAGAAGACCCAGTACTTC
TRBD2	15	TRBJ2-7	few	TRBV18	CASSPGLAGGEEQYF	TGTGCCAGCTCACCGGGACTAGCGGGGGGCGAGGAGCAGTACTTC
NA	16	TRBJ2-3	NA	TRBV20-1	CSARGWPGEHGGTQYF	TGCAGTGCTAGAGGTTGGCCAGGAGAGCACGGAGGTACGCAGTATTTT
NA	13	TRBJ1-1	NA	TRBV27	CASSYDPGTEAFF	TGTGCCAGCAGCTACGACCCGGGAACTGAAGCTTTCTTT
NA	14	TRBJ2-3	few	TRBV7-2	CASSFGSWADTQYF	TGTGCCAGCAGCTTCGGCTCTTGGGCAGATACGCAGTATTTT
NA	14	TRBJ2-3	NA	TRBV25-1	CASSHGGSTDTQYF	TGTGCCAGCAGCCACGGGGGCAGCACAGATACGCAGTATTTT
NA	12	TRBJ2-5	few	TRBV11-3	CASSPDSGTQYF	TGTGCCAGCAGCCCTGATTCCGGGACCCAGTACTTC
NA	15	TRBJ2-2	NA	TRBV3-1	CASSQDRGNTGELFF	TGTGCCAGCAGCCAAGATCGGGGAAACACCGGGGAGCTGTTTTTT
NA	12	TRBJ1-2	few	TRBV6-6	CASSYLLDGYTF	TGTGCCAGCAGTTATCTCCTGGACGGCTACACCTTC
NA	14	TRBJ2-7	few	TRBV3-1	CASSQDGTTYEQYF	TGTGCCAGCAGCCAAGATGGGACCACCTACGAGCAGTACTTC
TRBD1	16	TRBJ2-7	NA	TRBV4-2	CASSQPGTGGYYEQYF	TGTGCCAGCAGCCAACCCGGGACAGGGGGATACTACGAGCAGTACTTC
NA	12	TRBJ2-1	once	TRBV6-2/TRBV6-3	CASSEAYNEQFF	TGTGCCAGCAGTGAAGCTTACAATGAGCAGTTCTTC
TRBD1	16	TRBJ2-1	NA	TRBV6-2/TRBV6-3	CASTRQGPSSYNEQFF	TGTGCTAGCACCAGACAGGGGCCGAGCTCCTACAATGAGCAGTTCTTC
NA	15	TRBJ1-1	few	TRBV6-4	CASSPEWGGRTEAFF	TGTGCCAGCAGTCCCGAATGGGGGGGGCGCACTGAAGCTTTCTTT
NA	18	TRBJ2-7	many	TRBV4-2	CASSQEKGRGPSSYEQYF	TGTGCCAGCAGCCAAGAGAAGGGAAGGGGCCCGAGCTCCTACGAGCAGTACTTC
NA	15	TRBJ1-5	few	TRBV5-1	CASSLSGISNQPQHF	TGCGCCAGCAGCCTTTCAGGGATTAGCAATCAGCCCCAGCATTTT
TRBD1	16	TRBJ1-1	NA	TRBV9	CASSLGGQGANTEAFF	TGTGCCAGCAGCCTAGGGGGACAGGGGGCTAACACTGAAGCTTTCTTT
NA	14	TRBJ1-4	many	TRBV5-6	CASSSDPQDEKLFF	TGTGCCAGCAGCTCGGATCCGCAGGATGAAAAACTGTTTTTT
NA	13	TRBJ2-6	many	TRBV12-3/TRBV12-4	CASTKPGANVLTF	TGTGCCAGCACTAAGCCCGGGGCCAACGTCCTGACTTTC
TRBD2	16	TRBJ2-4	few	TRBV7-2	CASSSDLAGGKNIQYF	TGTGCCAGCAGCTCAGACCTAGCGGGGGGGAAAAACATTCAGTACTTC
NA	15	TRBJ1-6	NA	TRBV3-1	CASSQDEGRNSPLHF	TGTGCCAGCAGCCAAGATGAGGGTCGTAATTCACCCCTCCACTTT
TRBD2	18	TRBJ2-1	NA	TRBV5-6	CASSSPILADPSYNEQFF	TGTGCCAGCAGCTCACCGATACTAGCGGATCCCTCCTACAATGAGCAGTTCTTC
NA	15	TRBJ2-7	few	TRBV20-1	CSARDPSRTAYEQYF	TGCAGTGCTAGAGATCCTAGCCGGACGGCATACGAGCAGTACTTC
TRBD1	18	TRBJ1-1	few	TRBV2	CASSRAEQGALMNTEAFF	TGTGCCAGCAGCCGAGCGGAACAGGGGGCTTTGATGAACACTGAAGCTTTCTTT
TRBD2	16	TRBJ2-3	NA	TRBV7-2	CASSSYSGTRTDTQYF	TGTGCCAGCAGCTCCTATAGCGGGACGCGAACAGATACGCAGTATTTT
NA	11	TRBJ2-3	many	TRBV13	CASGAEDTQYF	TGTGCCAGCGGGGCGGAGGATACGCAGTATTTT
NA	15	TRBJ2-5	few	TRBV3-1	CASSQDHTAQETQYF	TGTGCCAGCAGCCAAGATCACACGGCCCAAGAGACCCAGTACTTC
NA	12	TRBJ1-2	many	TRBV12-3/TRBV12-4	CASSSPGRGYTF	TGTGCCAGCAGTTCGCCGGGACGGGGCTACACCTTC